The rows below give T cell receptor beta chains drawn from one sample of a study of shared T cell receptors in the human thymus. The table came from immunoSEQ multiplex PCR; TCRdb's copy has only in-frame clones and leaves some out. The sample records 700,000 to 750,000 clones, 80% to 90% being singletons. These data are also associated with another study on human thymus T cells.

Sequences were obtained from thymocytes. The receptors come from a girl under three years old with a congenital heart defect. CDR3s include the opening cysteine and the closing phenylalanine or tryptophan. Fields, in order: CDR3 protein, V gene, J gene.

CDR3aa: CASSSGRGGNYGYTF; v_gene: TRBV13; j_gene: TRBJ1-2
CDR3aa: CASSLIAPGRESSGANVLTF; v_gene: TRBV7-3; j_gene: TRBJ2-6
CDR3aa: CASSPPGTGSYGYTF; v_gene: TRBV2; j_gene: TRBJ1-2
CDR3aa: CARKGTGVNQPQHF; v_gene: TRBV28; j_gene: TRBJ1-5
CDR3aa: CSARQAPEQFF; v_gene: TRBV20-1; j_gene: TRBJ2-1
CDR3aa: CASSGYNTGDNEQFF; v_gene: TRBV4-3; j_gene: TRBJ2-1
CDR3aa: CASSQDRERQGGNTEAFF; v_gene: TRBV14; j_gene: TRBJ1-1
CDR3aa: CASSHRSPDRGDEQFF; v_gene: TRBV4-1; j_gene: TRBJ2-1
CDR3aa: CASSQEGFFGDRVSRSYEQYF; v_gene: TRBV14; j_gene: TRBJ2-7
CDR3aa: CASRLRAGGANYGYTF; v_gene: TRBV11-2; j_gene: TRBJ1-2
CDR3aa: CASSVSIYRYSNQPQHF; v_gene: TRBV6-1; j_gene: TRBJ1-5
CDR3aa: CASSSTSGGSYEQYF; v_gene: TRBV5-5; j_gene: TRBJ2-7
CDR3aa: CASSYSMGQQQTQYF; v_gene: TRBV6-5; j_gene: TRBJ2-5
CDR3aa: CASSWVGGEGETQYF; v_gene: TRBV28; j_gene: TRBJ2-5
CDR3aa: CASSSRGVYNEQFF; v_gene: TRBV11-2; j_gene: TRBJ2-1
CDR3aa: CASSSRGLGEKLFF; v_gene: TRBV7-9; j_gene: TRBJ1-4
CDR3aa: CASSPSPGTGNQPQHF; v_gene: TRBV9; j_gene: TRBJ1-5